This T cell receptor (beta chain) is from a study of PD-1 blockade in classical Hodgkin lymphoma. Study-wide points: Baseline TCR diversity was reportedly lower in newly diagnosed patients than healthy donors.

The germline CDR1 and CDR2 sequences are SNHLY and FYNNEI. V lost 4 bases and J 8 bases, leaving 20 bases between the germline ends. The length of the CDR3 is 15 residues. Some clones are missing from TCRdb's copy, which holds only in-frame ones; the method was immunoSEQ multiplex PCR. Of tens of thousands of clones in the sample, about nine tenths were seen once. Worth noting for this clone: The antigen is undetermined.

Time point indicated: newly diagnosed, previously untreated cHL patient sample. For comparison, PBMCs from newly diagnosed, untreated classical Hodgkin lymphoma were used. Specimen: peripheral blood mononuclear cells (PBMCs). The J gene is TRBJ2-5, the V gene TRBV2; the D gene is possibly TRBD2 (5 bases). This sequence originates from a human donor with classical Hodgkin lymphoma. The CDR3: CASSVEGLGKGTQYF. CDR3 nucleotides: TGTGCCAGCAGTGTAGAGGGTCTCGGAAAAGGAACCCAGTACTTC.